The T cell receptor beta chain described here comes from a study of OX40 agonist ivuxolimab in advanced cancers. CDR1 is MGHDK and CDR2 is SYGVNS in the germline V gene. The length of the CDR3 is 17 residues. Trimming cost V 3 bases and J 5 bases; bases outside gene matches: 8. Profiled with immunoSEQ multiplex PCR; TCRdb holds only in-frame clones, not every one. The sample lists 60,000 to 70,000 clones; about 80% were seen once. Material: CD4+ or CD8+ T cells sorted from blood, obtained in a trial of the OX40 agonist ivuxolimab. This chain uses TRBV25-1 with TRBJ2-1, with 12 bases matching TRBD2. This clonotype was obtained from an adult with an advanced solid tumor such as melanoma, head and neck, liver or kidney cancer. The chain's CDR3 is CASSEASGGVGDNEQFF. Written as DNA, the CDR3 is TGTGCCAGCAGTGAGGCTAGCGGGGGGGTAGGAGACAATGAGCAGTTCTTC.